The rows below give T cell receptor beta chains drawn from one sample of a study of CD8 T cells in ankylosing spondylitis. A single record per CDR3 protein comes from TCRdb applying MiXCR to the 5' RACE reads. The data hold about 540,000 distinct CDR3 sequences, with 12% observed a single time. Sequencing used blood, either unsorted or a sorted T cell fraction (not recorded which). The receptors derive from a male donor with ankylosing spondylitis. The CDR3 runs from the conserved cysteine through the conserved F or W. A D gene is named only where the DNA matches it firmly. Not all rows give a size; the values are once, few, many and, for expanded clones, a class.

clone size: few; D gene: -; J gene: TRBJ1-1; V gene: TRBV6-1; CDR3 length: 14; CDR3 DNA: TGTGCCAGCAGTGAATACAGGGCGAACACTGAAGCTTTCTTT; CDR3 protein: CASSEYRANTEAFF
clone size: many; D gene: TRBD1; J gene: TRBJ2-1; V gene: TRBV7-2; CDR3 length: 17; CDR3 DNA: TGTGCCAGCAGCTTAGTGTCCGGGACAGGGAGCTACAATGAGCAGTTCTTC; CDR3 protein: CASSLVSGTGSYNEQFF
clone size: many; D gene: -; J gene: TRBJ1-6; V gene: TRBV4-2; CDR3 length: 14; CDR3 DNA: TGTGCCAGCAGCCAAGATCTGAGGTATTCACCCCTCCACTTT; CDR3 protein: CASSQDLRYSPLHF
clone size: few; D gene: -; J gene: TRBJ2-1; V gene: TRBV2; CDR3 length: 13; CDR3 DNA: TGTGCCAGCAGTGACTCCAGAGGGAATGAGCAGTTCTTC; CDR3 protein: CASSDSRGNEQFF
clone size: many; D gene: TRBD1; J gene: TRBJ2-5; V gene: TRBV11-2; CDR3 length: 14; CDR3 DNA: TGTGCCAGCAGCTTAGGGGACAGCCAAGAGACCCAGTACTTC; CDR3 protein: CASSLGDSQETQYF
clone size: many; D gene: -; J gene: TRBJ2-3; V gene: TRBV29-1; CDR3 length: 13; CDR3 DNA: TGCAGCGTTGAAGTCCCGCCCCGAGATACGCAGTATTTT; CDR3 protein: CSVEVPPRDTQYF
clone size: many; D gene: TRBD1; J gene: TRBJ1-2; V gene: TRBV20-1; CDR3 length: 14; CDR3 DNA: TGCAGTGCGACCCGGGACAGGGGGAACTATGGCTACACCTTC; CDR3 protein: CSATRDRGNYGYTF
clone size: few; D gene: -; J gene: TRBJ2-2; V gene: TRBV7-2; CDR3 length: 15; CDR3 DNA: TGTGCCAGCAGCCCGCGAACTAGTTACACCGGGGAGCTGTTTTTT; CDR3 protein: CASSPRTSYTGELFF
clone size: few; D gene: TRBD1; J gene: TRBJ2-3; V gene: TRBV5-1; CDR3 length: 14; CDR3 DNA: TGCGCCAGCAGCTTGGCGCAGGGGGCAGATACGCAGTATTTT; CDR3 protein: CASSLAQGADTQYF
clone size: few; D gene: -; J gene: TRBJ1-6; V gene: TRBV6-6; CDR3 length: 13; CDR3 DNA: TGTGCCAGCAGTTACGGGGATAGGTCACCCCTCCACTTT; CDR3 protein: CASSYGDRSPLHF
clone size: many; D gene: -; J gene: TRBJ2-7; V gene: TRBV5-1; CDR3 length: 14; CDR3 DNA: TGCGCCAGCAGCTTGGCCGGCAGGCAATACGAGCAGTACTTC; CDR3 protein: CASSLAGRQYEQYF
clone size: few; D gene: -; J gene: TRBJ2-5; V gene: TRBV20-1; CDR3 length: 16; CDR3 DNA: TGCAGTGCTAGTATGGCCGGTGGCGGGCTTCAAGAGACCCAGTACTTC; CDR3 protein: CSASMAGGGLQETQYF
clone size: few; D gene: TRBD2; J gene: TRBJ2-2; V gene: TRBV24-1; CDR3 length: 17; CDR3 DNA: TGTGCCACCAGTGACCCTAGCGGGGGCGCGAACACCGGGGAGCTGTTTTTT; CDR3 protein: CATSDPSGGANTGELFF
clone size: few; D gene: TRBD2; J gene: TRBJ2-5; V gene: TRBV24-1; CDR3 length: 22; CDR3 DNA: TGTGCCACCAGTGATTTGAAACTAGCGGGAGACGTCCACTCTGGGGCAGGAGAGACCCAGTACTTC; CDR3 protein: CATSDLKLAGDVHSGAGETQYF
clone size: few; D gene: -; J gene: TRBJ1-1; V gene: TRBV20-1; CDR3 length: 14; CDR3 DNA: TGCAGTGCTAGTAGGGGGGCGCGGGGGACTGAAGCTTTCTTT; CDR3 protein: CSASRGARGTEAFF
clone size: -; D gene: TRBD2; J gene: TRBJ2-5; V gene: TRBV11-2; CDR3 length: 14; CDR3 DNA: TGTGCCAGCACTCAAAGCGGGACTGTGAATCCCCAGTACTTC; CDR3 protein: CASTQSGTVNPQYF
clone size: many; D gene: TRBD1; J gene: TRBJ2-3; V gene: TRBV9; CDR3 length: 13; CDR3 DNA: TGTGCCAGCAGCGTAGATAACAGGGGAGCGCAGTATTTT; CDR3 protein: CASSVDNRGAQYF
clone size: -; D gene: TRBD2; J gene: TRBJ2-3; V gene: TRBV10-2; CDR3 length: 16; CDR3 DNA: TGCGCCAGCAGCCCCCGGGAGCGGGAGTACCCAGATACGCAGTATTTT; CDR3 protein: CASSPREREYPDTQYF
clone size: many; D gene: -; J gene: TRBJ2-1; V gene: TRBV12-3/TRBV12-4; CDR3 length: 13; CDR3 DNA: TGTGCCAGCAGTGCCCAACTAGTTAATGAGCAGTTCTTC; CDR3 protein: CASSAQLVNEQFF
clone size: -; D gene: TRBD2; J gene: TRBJ2-6; V gene: TRBV20-1; CDR3 length: 20; CDR3 DNA: TGCAGTGCTACCGATGACCTGAGACTAGCGGGCCCCTCTGGGGCCAACGTCCTGACTTTC; CDR3 protein: CSATDDLRLAGPSGANVLTF
clone size: few; D gene: TRBD2; J gene: TRBJ2-1; V gene: TRBV7-8; CDR3 length: 19; CDR3 DNA: TGTGCCAGCAGCTTATGGTCGCTCGGTGAAGCGGGGGCTTACAATGAGCAGTTCTTC; CDR3 protein: CASSLWSLGEAGAYNEQFF
clone size: -; D gene: -; J gene: TRBJ2-5; V gene: TRBV12-3/TRBV12-4; CDR3 length: 15; CDR3 DNA: TGTGCCAGCAGTAAAGGGACGGGACCTCAAGAGACCCAGTACTTC; CDR3 protein: CASSKGTGPQETQYF
clone size: -; D gene: TRBD2; J gene: TRBJ2-5; V gene: TRBV7-7; CDR3 length: 15; CDR3 DNA: TGTGCCAGCAGCTTTACGGGGACTAGCGAAGAGACCCAGTACTTC; CDR3 protein: CASSFTGTSEETQYF
clone size: few; D gene: TRBD2; J gene: TRBJ2-3; V gene: TRBV6-1; CDR3 length: 17; CDR3 DNA: TGTGCCAGCAACCCTAGGGGACTAGCGGGAGGTACAGATACGCAGTATTTT; CDR3 protein: CASNPRGLAGGTDTQYF
clone size: few; D gene: -; J gene: TRBJ2-3; V gene: TRBV4-1; CDR3 length: 13; CDR3 DNA: TGCGCCAGCAGCCGATCCCCTTCAGATACGCAGTATTTT; CDR3 protein: CASSRSPSDTQYF
clone size: -; D gene: -; J gene: TRBJ1-3; V gene: TRBV4-2; CDR3 length: 15; CDR3 DNA: TGTGCCAGCAGCCCATCCACCCGAGTCAGTAACACCATATATTTT; CDR3 protein: CASSPSTRVSNTIYF
clone size: -; D gene: -; J gene: TRBJ2-1; V gene: TRBV20-1; CDR3 length: 13; CDR3 DNA: TGCAGTGCCCGAACCGGGCCCAACAATGAGCAGTTCTTC; CDR3 protein: CSARTGPNNEQFF
clone size: few; D gene: TRBD1; J gene: TRBJ1-1; V gene: TRBV6-1; CDR3 length: 15; CDR3 DNA: TGTGCCATACCCGGGACAGGGGGCCTGAACACTGAAGCTTTCTTT; CDR3 protein: CAIPGTGGLNTEAFF
clone size: few; D gene: -; J gene: TRBJ2-1; V gene: TRBV3-1; CDR3 length: 12; CDR3 DNA: TGTGCCAGCAGCCAATCCTTTGGTGAGCAGTTCTTC; CDR3 protein: CASSQSFGEQFF
clone size: many; D gene: TRBD1; J gene: TRBJ2-7; V gene: TRBV12-3/TRBV12-4; CDR3 length: 13; CDR3 DNA: TGTGCCAGCAGTCCGGGACAGCTCTACGAGCAGTACTTC; CDR3 protein: CASSPGQLYEQYF
clone size: few; D gene: -; J gene: TRBJ1-1; V gene: TRBV5-1; CDR3 length: 13; CDR3 DNA: TGCGCCAGCCGATTGTCAGGGAACACTGAAGCTTTCTTT; CDR3 protein: CASRLSGNTEAFF
clone size: few; D gene: TRBD1; J gene: TRBJ1-2; V gene: TRBV5-1; CDR3 length: 14; CDR3 DNA: TGCGCCAGCGACGAGGGACAGGGCATCTATGGCTACACCTTC; CDR3 protein: CASDEGQGIYGYTF
clone size: -; D gene: TRBD1; J gene: TRBJ1-4; V gene: TRBV12-3/TRBV12-4; CDR3 length: 13; CDR3 DNA: TGTGCCAGCAGCCAGGGGGCAGGAGAAAAACTGTTTTTT; CDR3 protein: CASSQGAGEKLFF
clone size: -; D gene: TRBD2; J gene: TRBJ2-1; V gene: TRBV10-3; CDR3 length: 15; CDR3 DNA: TGTGCCATCAGTGAGGCGGGAGATACTGTGGATGAGCAGTTCTTC; CDR3 protein: CAISEAGDTVDEQFF
clone size: few; D gene: TRBD1; J gene: TRBJ2-1; V gene: TRBV4-1; CDR3 length: 16; CDR3 DNA: TGCGCCAGCAGCCTTGGACAGGGGAGCTCCTACAATGAGCAGTTCTTC; CDR3 protein: CASSLGQGSSYNEQFF
clone size: many; D gene: TRBD2; J gene: TRBJ2-7; V gene: TRBV12-3/TRBV12-4; CDR3 length: 14; CDR3 DNA: TGTGCCAGCAGACCCGGGGGGGTCGGGGGCGAGCAGTACTTC; CDR3 protein: CASRPGGVGGEQYF
clone size: -; D gene: TRBD1; J gene: TRBJ1-1; V gene: TRBV14; CDR3 length: 14; CDR3 DNA: TGTGCCAGCAGCAAACAGGGGGGCTACACTGAAGCTTTCTTT; CDR3 protein: CASSKQGGYTEAFF
clone size: few; D gene: -; J gene: TRBJ2-3; V gene: TRBV2; CDR3 length: 13; CDR3 DNA: TGTGCCAGCAATAGGAGACGCACAGATACGCAGTATTTT; CDR3 protein: CASNRRRTDTQYF
clone size: -; D gene: TRBD1; J gene: TRBJ1-1; V gene: TRBV28; CDR3 length: 14; CDR3 DNA: TGTGCCAGCAAAAACCGACAGGGCCACACTGAAGCTTTCTTT; CDR3 protein: CASKNRQGHTEAFF
clone size: -; D gene: -; J gene: TRBJ1-2; V gene: TRBV20-1; CDR3 length: 13; CDR3 DNA: TGCAGTGCTAGAGGTTCCGGTCATTATGGCTACACCTTC; CDR3 protein: CSARGSGHYGYTF
clone size: -; D gene: TRBD2; J gene: TRBJ2-1; V gene: TRBV20-1; CDR3 length: 18; CDR3 DNA: TGCAGTGCTTCCCGAGGACTAGCGGGAGGTCGGGGGTACAATGAGCAGTTCTTC; CDR3 protein: CSASRGLAGGRGYNEQFF
clone size: few; D gene: TRBD1; J gene: TRBJ2-1; V gene: TRBV5-1; CDR3 length: 15; CDR3 DNA: TGCGCCAGCCGCAGACAGGGCGAGGGTTACAATGAGCAGTTCTTC; CDR3 protein: CASRRQGEGYNEQFF
clone size: -; D gene: -; J gene: TRBJ2-3; V gene: TRBV30; CDR3 length: 17; CDR3 DNA: TGTGCCTGGGTCCCGGCCGGGGTAGTTTCTAGCACAGATACGCAGTATTTT; CDR3 protein: CAWVPAGVVSSTDTQYF
clone size: many; D gene: -; J gene: TRBJ2-5; V gene: TRBV7-2; CDR3 length: 15; CDR3 DNA: TGTGCCAGCAGCTCTGCGTCGGGAGAAGGGGAGACCCAGTACTTC; CDR3 protein: CASSSASGEGETQYF
clone size: many; D gene: -; J gene: TRBJ2-3; V gene: TRBV25-1; CDR3 length: 15; CDR3 DNA: TGTGCCAGCAGTGTAGGCCCTACTAGCACAGATACGCAGTATTTT; CDR3 protein: CASSVGPTSTDTQYF
clone size: many; D gene: TRBD2; J gene: TRBJ2-1; V gene: TRBV7-9; CDR3 length: 16; CDR3 DNA: TGTGCCAGCAGCCCACCTAGCGGGAGAGCCGCCAATGAGCAGTTCTTC; CDR3 protein: CASSPPSGRAANEQFF
clone size: many; D gene: -; J gene: TRBJ2-5; V gene: TRBV24-1; CDR3 length: 15; CDR3 DNA: TGTGCCACCGGCTCTGGATGGGAGGAATTAGAGACCCAGTACTTC; CDR3 protein: CATGSGWEELETQYF
clone size: few; D gene: -; J gene: TRBJ2-1; V gene: TRBV4-1; CDR3 length: 14; CDR3 DNA: TGCGCCAGCAGCCAAGATAGGATCTACAATGAGCAGTTCTTC; CDR3 protein: CASSQDRIYNEQFF
clone size: few; D gene: -; J gene: TRBJ2-3; V gene: TRBV11-2; CDR3 length: 15; CDR3 DNA: TGTGCCAGCAGCTTAGAAGGACACAACACAGATACGCAGTATTTT; CDR3 protein: CASSLEGHNTDTQYF
clone size: many; D gene: -; J gene: TRBJ2-2; V gene: TRBV5-1; CDR3 length: 11; CDR3 DNA: TGCGCCAGCAGCAACACCGGGGAGCTGTTTTTT; CDR3 protein: CASSNTGELFF
clone size: few; D gene: -; J gene: TRBJ2-7; V gene: TRBV5-1; CDR3 length: 14; CDR3 DNA: TGCGCCAGCAGGCAACATACAAACACCTACGAGCAGTACTTC; CDR3 protein: CASRQHTNTYEQYF
clone size: few; D gene: -; J gene: TRBJ1-2; V gene: TRBV5-5; CDR3 length: 17; CDR3 DNA: TGTGCCAGCAGTCCAAGGACGGCTCCTCAAGCTAACTATGGCTACACCTTC; CDR3 protein: CASSPRTAPQANYGYTF
clone size: few; D gene: -; J gene: TRBJ1-6; V gene: TRBV2; CDR3 length: 12; CDR3 DNA: TGTGCCAGCAGTGTCAGCAATTCACCCCTCCACTTT; CDR3 protein: CASSVSNSPLHF